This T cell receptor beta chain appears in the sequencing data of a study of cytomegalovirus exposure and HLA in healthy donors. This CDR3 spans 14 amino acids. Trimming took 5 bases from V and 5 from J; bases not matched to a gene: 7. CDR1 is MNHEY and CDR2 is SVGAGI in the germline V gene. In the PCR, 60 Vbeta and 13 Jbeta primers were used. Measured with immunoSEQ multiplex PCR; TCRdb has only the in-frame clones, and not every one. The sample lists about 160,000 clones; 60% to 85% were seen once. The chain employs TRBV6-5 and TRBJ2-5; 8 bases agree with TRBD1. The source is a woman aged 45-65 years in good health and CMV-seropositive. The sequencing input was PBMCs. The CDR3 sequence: CASSNPTGVETQYF. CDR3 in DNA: TGTGCCAGCAGTAACCCGACAGGGGTTGAGACCCAGTACTTC.